Each of the 2 T cell receptor beta chains below was sequenced from the same sample in a study of spatial heterogeneity in lung cancer. Time point of the sample: sample taken at primary tumor resection. Whole RNA, which was extracted from tumor, nontumor lung tissue or frozen PBMC, was sequenced without any cell sorting. TCRdb passed the 5' RACE reads through MiXCR, listing each CDR3 protein once. The sample carries more than 10,000 distinct CDR3 sequences, 12% to 15% recorded once. This sample comprised PBMCs, obtained at surgery. The receptors here all came from a male donor with early-stage non-small cell lung cancer.

The gene calls are TRBV7-2 and TRBJ2-5, with 7 bases identical to TRBD2. Germline V gene data show CDR1 as SGHTA and CDR2 as FQGNSA. The CDR3 contains 15 residues. The V segment lost 3 bases and the J segment 5 bases; nucleotides outside the gene matches: 9. For the CDR3, the DNA is TGTGCCAGCAGCTTTGAAGCGGGGATTGCGGAGACCCAGTACTTC. Translated, it gives CASSFEAGIAETQYF.

This sequence joins TRBV28 and TRBJ2-1; 9 bases line up with TRBD2. The J segment lost 7 bases and the V segment lost 4 bases, leaving 11 bases of the junction unmatched. The CDR3 runs 16 residues. The V gene's germline CDR1 is MDHEN and CDR2 SYDVKM. The chain's CDR3 is CASSSLLAGLENEQFF. Here the CDR3 DNA reads TGTGCCAGCAGTTCCTTACTAGCGGGTTTGGAGAATGAGCAGTTCTTC.